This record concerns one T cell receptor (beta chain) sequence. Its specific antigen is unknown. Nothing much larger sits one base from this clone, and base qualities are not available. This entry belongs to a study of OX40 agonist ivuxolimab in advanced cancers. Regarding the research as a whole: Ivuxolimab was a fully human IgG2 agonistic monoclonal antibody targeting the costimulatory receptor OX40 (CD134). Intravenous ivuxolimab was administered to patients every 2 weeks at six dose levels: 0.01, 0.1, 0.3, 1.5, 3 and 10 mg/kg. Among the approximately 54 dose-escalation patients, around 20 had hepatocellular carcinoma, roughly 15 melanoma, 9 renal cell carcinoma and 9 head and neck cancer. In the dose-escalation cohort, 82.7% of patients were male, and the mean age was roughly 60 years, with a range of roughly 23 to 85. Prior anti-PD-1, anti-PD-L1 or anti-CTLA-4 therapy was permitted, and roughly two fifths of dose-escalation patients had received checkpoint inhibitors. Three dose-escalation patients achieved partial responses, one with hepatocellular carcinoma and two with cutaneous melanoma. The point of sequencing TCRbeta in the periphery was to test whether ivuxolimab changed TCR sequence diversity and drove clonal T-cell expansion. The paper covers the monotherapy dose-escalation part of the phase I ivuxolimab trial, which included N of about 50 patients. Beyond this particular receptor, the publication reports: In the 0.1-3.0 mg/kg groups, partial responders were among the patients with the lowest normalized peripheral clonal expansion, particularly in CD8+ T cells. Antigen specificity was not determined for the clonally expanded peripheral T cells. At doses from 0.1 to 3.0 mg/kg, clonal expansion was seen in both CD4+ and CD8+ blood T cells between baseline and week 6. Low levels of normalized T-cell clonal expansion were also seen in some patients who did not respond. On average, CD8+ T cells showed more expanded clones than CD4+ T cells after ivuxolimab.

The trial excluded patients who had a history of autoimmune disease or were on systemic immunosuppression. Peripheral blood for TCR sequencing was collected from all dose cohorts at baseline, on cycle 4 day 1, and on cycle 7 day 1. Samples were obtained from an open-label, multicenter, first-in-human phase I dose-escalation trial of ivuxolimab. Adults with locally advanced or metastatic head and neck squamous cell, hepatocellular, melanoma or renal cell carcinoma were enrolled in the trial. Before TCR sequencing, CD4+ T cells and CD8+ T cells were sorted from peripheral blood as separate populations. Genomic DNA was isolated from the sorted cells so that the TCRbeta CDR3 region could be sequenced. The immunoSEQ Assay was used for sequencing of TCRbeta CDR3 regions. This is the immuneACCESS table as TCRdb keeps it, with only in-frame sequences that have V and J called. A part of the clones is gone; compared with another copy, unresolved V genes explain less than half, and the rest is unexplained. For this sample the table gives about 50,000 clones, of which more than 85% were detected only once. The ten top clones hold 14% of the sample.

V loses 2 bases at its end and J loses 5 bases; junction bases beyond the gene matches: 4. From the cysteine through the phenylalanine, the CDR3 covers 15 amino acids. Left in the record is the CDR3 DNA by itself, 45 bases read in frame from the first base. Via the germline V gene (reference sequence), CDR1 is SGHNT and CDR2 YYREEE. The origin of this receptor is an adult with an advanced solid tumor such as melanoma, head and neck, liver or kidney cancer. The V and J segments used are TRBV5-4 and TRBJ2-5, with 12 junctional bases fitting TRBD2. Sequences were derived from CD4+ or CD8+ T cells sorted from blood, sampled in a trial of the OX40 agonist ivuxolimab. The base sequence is TGTGCCAGCAGCTTAGGCCTAGCGGGGGGGGAGACCCAGTACTTC. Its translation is CASSLGLAGGETQYF. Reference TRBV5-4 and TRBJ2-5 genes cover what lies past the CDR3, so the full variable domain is ETGVTQSPTHLIKTRGQQVTLRCSSQSGHNTVSWYQQALGQGPQFIFQYYREEENGRGNFPPRFSGLQFPNYSSELNVNALELDDSALYLCASSLGLAGGETQYFGPGTRLLVL.